These 13 T cell receptor beta chains were all obtained from the same sample, sequenced in a study of vaccination and CD4 T cells after COVID-19. The time point: late sampling 161 to 241 days after vaccination in three convalescent patients. From the PCR reads, TCRdb called clonotypes with MiXCR, one entry per CDR3 protein. This table has about 29,000 distinct CDR3 sequences, roughly 45% appearing once. The sample in question was CD4+ T cells from blood, obtained about 7 months after SARS-CoV-2 vaccination. All receptors come from a human donor who had recovered from COVID-19.

The J gene is TRBJ2-3, the V gene TRBV7-3, with 8 bases fitting TRBD2. The CDR3 consists of 16 residues. CDR1 is SGHTA and CDR2 is FQGTGA in the germline V gene. V was clipped by 1 base and J by 5 bases; unmatched bases: 8. CDR3 nucleotides: TGTGCCAGCAGCTTAATGGGACTAGGGAACAAAGATACGCAGTATTTT. Protein sequence: CASSLMGLGNKDTQYF.

This clonotype has more than one count but fewer than ten. V gene TRBV15 combines with J gene TRBJ2-1; D is possibly TRBD2 (6 bases). Germline V gene data show CDR1 as LNHNV and CDR2 as YYDKDF (reference sequence). This CDR3 contains 16 residues. Trimming left V 3 bases short and J 5 bases short, with 17 bases between. The CDR3, as DNA: TGTGCCACCAGCAGCCGACTAGTCCCCCCGGACAATGAGCAGTTCTTC. This gives the protein CATSSRLVPPDNEQFF.

The CDR3: CASGARGLAYEQYF. The CDR3 DNA reads as TGTGCCAGCGGGGCCCGGGGACTAGCTTACGAGCAGTACTTC. The V call is TRBV2, the J call TRBJ2-7, with 9 bases identical to TRBD2. The trim removed 8 bases at V and 4 bases at J, leaving 9 bases unmatched. Looked up from germline, CDR1 is SNHLY and CDR2 is FYNNEI. This CDR3 region has 14 residues.

V usage is TRBV27 and J usage is TRBJ2-7, with TRBD1 as a possible D gene (6 bases). Germline lookup yields CDR1 MNHEY and CDR2 SMNVEV (reference sequence). The CDR3 sequence is 13 residues long. V was cut by 5 bases and J by 0 bases, with 8 bases left in between. The CDR3 spells CASSTGHSYEQYF. CDR3 nucleotide sequence: TGTGCCAGCAGTACGGGACACTCCTACGAGCAGTACTTC.

The V gene is TRBV7-8, the J gene TRBJ2-3; no definite D call. The CDR3 loop spans 14 amino acids. Germline CDR1 is SGHVS and CDR2 is FQNEAQ. V lost 2 bases and J lost 1, with 7 bases in between. CDR3 in DNA: TGTGCCAGCAGCTTACACCAGGGCACAGATACGCAGTATTTT. This codes for CASSLHQGTDTQYF. The variable domain in full, completed from reference TRBV7-8 and TRBJ2-3, reads GAGVSQSPRYKVAKRGQDVALRCDPISGHVSLFWYQQALGQGPEFLTYFQNEAQLDKSGLPSDRFFAERPEGSVSTLKIQRTQQEDSAVYLCASSLHQGTDTQYFGPGTRLTVL.

The CDR3: CASSPPRTDNYGYTF. CDR3 nucleotides: TGTGCCAGCTCACCGCCACGGACGGATAACTATGGCTACACCTTC. The chain uses TRBV18 and TRBJ1-2; no reliable D call. The CDR3 consists of 15 residues. The V end was cut by 3 bases, the J end by 1 base, with 12 bases between. CDR1 is KGHSH, CDR2 LQKENI, per germline. The full variable domain, completed using reference TRBV18 and TRBJ1-2, is NAGVMQNPRHLVRRRGQEARLRCSPMKGHSHVYWYRQLPEEGLKFMVYLQKENIIDESGMPKERFSAEFPKEGPSILRIQQVVRGDSAAYFCASSPPRTDNYGYTFGSGTRLTVV.

This clonotype came up a few times. The genes are TRBV7-9 and TRBJ2-2; 7 bases line up with TRBD1. J was trimmed by 4 bases and V by 4 bases; bases with no gene match: 9. The CDR3 contains 16 residues. From germline, CDR1 is SEHNR and CDR2 FQNEAQ (reference sequence). CDR3 bases: TGTGCCAGCAGCTCGACGGGACAGAAGTTCACCGGGGAGCTGTTTTTT. Residues: CASSSTGQKFTGELFF.

This chain uses TRBV28 with TRBJ1-2; no clear D. Germline-derived CDR1 and CDR2 are MDHEN and SYDVKM. The V end lost 7 bases, the J end lost 3 bases, and 12 bases lay between the germline ends. This CDR3 has 13 amino acids. The CDR3 loop is CASNLSSDYGYTF. Here the CDR3 DNA reads TGTGCCAGCAATCTTTCCTCTGACTATGGCTACACCTTC.

Notes on this clonotype: The junction shows a germline mismatch at one end, possibly a read error. The V gene is TRBV7-7, the J gene TRBJ2-1, with 11 bases that match TRBD2. Germline loops: CDR1 SSHAT, CDR2 FNYEAQ (reference sequence). The CDR3 is 15 amino acids. The CDR3 sequence: CASSPGSGGGNGQFF. CDR3 coding DNA: TGTGCTAGCAGCCCGGGTAGCGGGGGGGGTAATGGGCAGTTCTTC.

In this sample, this clonotype turned up a few times. For the CDR3, the DNA is TGTGCCAGCAGTAGAAACAGGGGCAGCAATCAGCCCCAGCATTTT. Translating it yields CASSRNRGSNQPQHF. V is TRBV6-1 and J is TRBJ1-5; 7 bases agree with TRBD1. CDR1 and CDR2 from the germline V gene are MNHNS and SASEGT. The CDR3 length is 15 residues. V dropped 5 bases and J dropped 1; count of bases not matched to a gene: 5.

This clonotype appeared a few times. This sequence joins TRBV7-3 and TRBJ2-1; D is unresolved. The CDR3 sequence is 14 residues long. Germline values: CDR1 SGHTA, CDR2 FQGTGA. V lost 5 bases and J lost 4, with 12 bases in between. CDR3 sequence reads: CASSPPGAYNEQFF. The CDR3 DNA reads as TGTGCCAGCAGCCCCCCAGGAGCATACAATGAGCAGTTCTTC.

Only one count was recorded for this clonotype. The chain employs TRBV20-1 and TRBJ2-2; 12 bases fit TRBD2. CDR1 DFQATT and CDR2 SNEGSKA come from the germline V gene (reference sequence). V lost 0 bases, J lost 4 bases, and 15 bases stayed unmatched. The CDR3 is 20 residues long. The CDR3 here is CSARDTFGTSGPPSTGELFF. CDR3 bases: TGCAGTGCTAGAGATACCTTCGGGACTAGCGGGCCCCCCTCCACCGGGGAGCTGTTTTTT.

The genes are TRBV20-1 and TRBJ2-7; 7 positions agree with TRBD1. Germline CDR1 is DFQATT and CDR2 is SNEGSKA (reference sequence). Trimming removed 7 bases from V and 4 bases from J; junction bases left unmatched: 7. The CDR3 consists of 12 residues. The CDR3 loop reads CSVMDRLYEQYF. The CDR3, as DNA: TGCAGTGTTATGGACAGGTTATACGAGCAGTACTTC.